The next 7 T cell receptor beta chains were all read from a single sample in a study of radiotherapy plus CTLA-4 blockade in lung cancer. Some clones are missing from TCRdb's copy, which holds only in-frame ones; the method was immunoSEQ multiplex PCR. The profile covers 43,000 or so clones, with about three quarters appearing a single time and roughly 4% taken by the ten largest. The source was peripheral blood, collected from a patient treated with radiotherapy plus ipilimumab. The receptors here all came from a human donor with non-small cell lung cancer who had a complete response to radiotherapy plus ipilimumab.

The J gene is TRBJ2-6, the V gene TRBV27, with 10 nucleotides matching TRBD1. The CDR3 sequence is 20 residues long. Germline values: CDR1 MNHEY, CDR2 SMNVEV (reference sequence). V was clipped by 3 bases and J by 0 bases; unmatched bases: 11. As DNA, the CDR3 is TGTGCCAGCAGTTTGGGGGGACAGGGGAGGATCCGCTCTGGGGCCAACGTCCTGACTTTC. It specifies CASSLGGQGRIRSGANVLTF.

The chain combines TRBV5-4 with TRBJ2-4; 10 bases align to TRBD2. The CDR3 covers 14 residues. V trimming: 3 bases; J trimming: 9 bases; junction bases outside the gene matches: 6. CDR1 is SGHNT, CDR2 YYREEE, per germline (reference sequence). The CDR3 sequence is CASSYSGGRVIQYF. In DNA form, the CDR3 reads TGTGCCAGCAGCTATAGCGGGGGGAGAGTCATTCAGTACTTC. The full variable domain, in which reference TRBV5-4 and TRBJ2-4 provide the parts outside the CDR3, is ETGVTQSPTHLIKTRGQQVTLRCSSQSGHNTVSWYQQALGQGPQFIFQYYREEENGRGNFPPRFSGLQFPNYSSELNVNALELDDSALYLCASSYSGGRVIQYFGAGTRLSVL.

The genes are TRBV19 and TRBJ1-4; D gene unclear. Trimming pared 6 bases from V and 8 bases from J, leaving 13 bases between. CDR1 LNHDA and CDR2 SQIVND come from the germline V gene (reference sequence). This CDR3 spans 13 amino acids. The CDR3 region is CASRRAVLEKLFF. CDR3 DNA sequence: TGTGCCAGTAGGAGGGCAGTTCTGGAAAAACTGTTTTTT.

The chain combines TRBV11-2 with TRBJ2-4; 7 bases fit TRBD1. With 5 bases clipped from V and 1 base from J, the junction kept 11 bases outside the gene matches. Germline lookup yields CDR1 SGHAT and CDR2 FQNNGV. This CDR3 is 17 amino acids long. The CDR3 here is CASSRRKTGSAKNIQYF. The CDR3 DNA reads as TGTGCCAGCAGCAGGCGGAAGACAGGGTCGGCCAAAAACATTCAGTACTTC.

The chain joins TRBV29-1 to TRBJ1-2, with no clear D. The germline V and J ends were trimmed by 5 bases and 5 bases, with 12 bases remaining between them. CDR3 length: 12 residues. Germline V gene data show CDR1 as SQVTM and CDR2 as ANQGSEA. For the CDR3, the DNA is TGCAGCGTTTCGGACTATACTTATGGCTACACCTTC. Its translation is CSVSDYTYGYTF.

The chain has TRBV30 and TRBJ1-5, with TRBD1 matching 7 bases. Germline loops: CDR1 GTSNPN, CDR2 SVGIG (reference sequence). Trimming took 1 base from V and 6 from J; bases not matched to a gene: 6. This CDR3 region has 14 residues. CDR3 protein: CAWSEGAHGQPQHF. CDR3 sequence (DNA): TGTGCCTGGAGTGAGGGGGCGCACGGTCAGCCCCAGCATTTT.

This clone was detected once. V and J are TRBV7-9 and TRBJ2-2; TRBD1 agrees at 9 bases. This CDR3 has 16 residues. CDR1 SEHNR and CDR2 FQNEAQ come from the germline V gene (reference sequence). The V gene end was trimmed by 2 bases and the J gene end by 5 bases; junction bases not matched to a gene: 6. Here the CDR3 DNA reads TGTGCCAGCAGCTTAACAGGGGGCAGGGGTACCGGGGAGCTGTTTTTT. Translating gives CASSLTGGRGTGELFF. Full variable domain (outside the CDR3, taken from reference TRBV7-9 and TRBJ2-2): DTGVSQNPRHKITKRGQNVTFRCDPISEHNRLYWYRQTLGQGPEFLTYFQNEAQLEKSRLLSDRFSAERPKGSFSTLEIQRTEQGDSAMYLCASSLTGGRGTGELFFGEGSRLTVL.